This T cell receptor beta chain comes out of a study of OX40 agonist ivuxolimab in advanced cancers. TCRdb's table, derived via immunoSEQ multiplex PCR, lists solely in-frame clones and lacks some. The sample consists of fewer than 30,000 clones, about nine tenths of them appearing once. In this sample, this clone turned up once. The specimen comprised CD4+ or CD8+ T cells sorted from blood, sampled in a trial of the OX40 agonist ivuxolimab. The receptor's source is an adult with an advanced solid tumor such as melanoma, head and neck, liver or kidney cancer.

CDR3 coding DNA: TGCGCCAGCAGCCACCCCTCGACAGGTTCTGAAGCTTTCTTT. It codes for CASSHPSTGSEAFF. V and J are TRBV4-1 and TRBJ1-1; perhaps TRBD1 as D (6 bases). The CDR3 runs to 14 residues. Germline V gene sequence: CDR1 MGHRA, CDR2 YSYEKL. Between the trimmed V and J ends, which lost 3 bases and 6 bases, there was a span of 14 bases.